This T cell receptor beta chain stems from a study of radiotherapy plus CTLA-4 blockade in lung cancer. Background on the study: Disease control was seen in 31% of patients, objective responses in roughly 17%. Study observations and caveats: Radiotherapy plus ipilimumab was followed by expansion in blood of tumor-derived TCR clones. According to reports, early shifts in blood T cell clones, alongside interferon-beta, forecast response most accurately.

V lost 1 base to trimming and J lost 1 base, with 16 bases between them. In germline, CDR1 is MGHRA, CDR2 YSYEKL. The CDR3 contains 17 residues. Measured with immunoSEQ multiplex PCR; TCRdb has only the in-frame clones, and not every one. The sample holds fewer than 100,000 clones, about four fifths seen once. Chemo-refractory metastatic non-small-cell lung cancer patients underwent focal radiation alongside CTLA-4 blockade with ipilimumab. This clone came up once. Its target is unknown. Sequenced here: peripheral blood, sampled from a patient treated with radiotherapy plus ipilimumab. The chain combines TRBV4-1 with TRBJ1-2, with TRBD1 as a possible D gene (5 bases). This receptor was taken from a human donor with non-small cell lung cancer who had stable disease on radiotherapy plus ipilimumab. The CDR3 sequence: CASSQAVTGGGNYGYTF. Here the CDR3 DNA reads TGCGCCAGCAGCCAAGCCGTCACTGGGGGGGGTAACTATGGCTACACCTTC.